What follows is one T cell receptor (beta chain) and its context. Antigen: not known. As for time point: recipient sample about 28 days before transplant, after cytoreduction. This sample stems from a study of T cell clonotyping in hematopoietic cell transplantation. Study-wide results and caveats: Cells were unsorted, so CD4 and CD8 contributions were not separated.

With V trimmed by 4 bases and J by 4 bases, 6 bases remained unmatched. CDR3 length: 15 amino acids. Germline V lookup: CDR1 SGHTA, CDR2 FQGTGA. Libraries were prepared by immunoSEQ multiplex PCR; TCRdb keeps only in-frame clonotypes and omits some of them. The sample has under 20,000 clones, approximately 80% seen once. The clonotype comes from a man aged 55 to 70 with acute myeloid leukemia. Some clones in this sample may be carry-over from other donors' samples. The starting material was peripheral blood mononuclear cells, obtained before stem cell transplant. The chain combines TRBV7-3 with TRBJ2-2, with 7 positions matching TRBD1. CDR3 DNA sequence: TGTGCCAGCAGCTCTACAGGGGAAGGCACCGGGGAGCTGTTTTTT. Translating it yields CASSSTGEGTGELFF.